In this sample, the clone carrying this T cell receptor beta chain turned up once. Antigen unknown. This entry comes from a study of cytomegalovirus exposure and HLA in healthy donors. Study-level findings and limits: Confirmation was obtained in vitro that three CMV-associated chains are specific for CMV antigens. While the bulk of TCR sequences proved rare, some public TCRs turned up in many donors. Researchers catalogued approximately 160 TCR beta chains as cytomegalovirus-associated.

Assay: immunoSEQ multiplex PCR; the TCRdb copy retains only in-frame clones and omits some. Among about 110,000 clones, approximately 88% were seen once, and the ten largest hold roughly 1.4%. Looked up from germline, CDR1 is SGHNT and CDR2 is YYREEE (reference sequence). V was cut by 0 bases and J by 0 bases, with 10 bases left in between. The CDR3 consists of 15 residues. A roughly 120-subject validation cohort, separate from the approximately 720-subject first cohort, supplied the donors. The sample consisted of PBMCs. V is TRBV5-4 and J is TRBJ2-7, with D perhaps TRBD2 (6 bases). The receptor comes from a woman in her twenties or thirties in good health and CMV-seropositive. The CDR3 is CASSLDPGSSYEQYF. For the CDR3, the DNA is TGTGCCAGCAGCTTGGATCCCGGGAGCTCCTACGAGCAGTACTTC. Supplemented by reference TRBV5-4 and TRBJ2-7, the full variable domain reads ETGVTQSPTHLIKTRGQQVTLRCSSQSGHNTVSWYQQALGQGPQFIFQYYREEENGRGNFPPRFSGLQFPNYSSELNVNALELDDSALYLCASSLDPGSSYEQYFGPGTRLTVT.